The 25 T cell receptor beta chains listed next were all sequenced from one sample in a study of blood T cells in healthy people across ages. Primers used in a second PCR of roughly 7 to 11 cycles were a sample-barcoded 5' primer and a J-beta primer mix. TCRdb redid the calling of the 5' RACE reads with MiXCR, one entry per CDR3 protein. The sample has about 780,000 distinct CDR3 sequences; about 47% are singletons. Sequenced sample: blood. The source of these receptors is an older man in good health.

This chain links TRBV11-3 with TRBJ2-5; weak D call: TRBD2 (6 bases). With 5 bases removed from V and 1 base from J, the gap between germline ends came to 14 bases. CDR1 is SGHNT and CDR2 is YENEEA in the germline V gene. The CDR3 runs to 15 residues. The CDR3 DNA is TGTGCCAGCAGCCTACGTGGGGGGACCCAAGAGACCCAGTACTTC. Protein: CASSLRGGTQETQYF.

The chain is built from TRBV9 and TRBJ2-5, with TRBD2 matching over 10 bases. Germline V CDR1 and CDR2: SGDLS, YYNGEE. The CDR3 length is 16 residues. The junction had 13 bases not matched to a gene; V was cut back by 4 bases and J by 7 bases. The CDR3 region is CASSIGPSGRSVTQYF. The CDR3 DNA sequence: TGTGCCAGCAGCATAGGGCCTAGCGGGAGATCCGTGACCCAGTACTTC.

This rearrangement joins TRBV5-1 to TRBJ2-3; the D gene is possibly TRBD2 (6 bases). Germline V CDR1 and CDR2: SGHRS, YFSETQ. V lost 4 bases to trimming and J lost 0 bases, with 12 bases between them. CDR3 length: 15 residues. The CDR3 reads CASSKDYTSTDTQYF. CDR3 coding DNA: TGCGCCAGCAGCAAGGACTACACTAGCACAGATACGCAGTATTTT. The variable domain in full, with the rest retrieved from reference TRBV5-1 and TRBJ2-3, is KAGVTQTPRYLIKTRGQQVTLSCSPISGHRSVSWYQQTPGQGLQFLFEYFSETQRNKGNFPGRFSGRQFSNSRSEMNVSTLELGDSALYLCASSKDYTSTDTQYFGPGTRLTVL.

As for this clonotype: A junction end diverges from the germline sequence, so it may reflect a read error. The CDR3 bases are TGTGCCAGCAGTGAGATACTAGCGGAAGAGACTCAGTACTTC. This translates into CASSEILAEETQYF. The chain has TRBV2 and TRBJ2-5; 8 bases match TRBD2. The CDR3 contains 14 residues. The V gene's germline CDR1 is SNHLY and CDR2 FYNNEI.

This clonotype has only a few counts. The genes are TRBV4-2 and TRBJ2-1; no reliable D call. The germline gives CDR1 LGHNA, CDR2 YNFKEQ. Trimming stripped 1 base from V and 3 bases from J, with 10 bases between. This CDR3 has 15 residues. As DNA, the CDR3 is TGTGCCAGCAGCCAAGTAGAAAAATTCTACAATGAGCAGTTCTTC. This gives the protein CASSQVEKFYNEQFF.

The V and J genes are TRBV27 and TRBJ2-5; D ambiguous. Germline CDR1 is MNHEY and CDR2 is SMNVEV (reference sequence). This CDR3 is built from 8 residues. V lost 3 bases, J lost 13 bases, and 3 bases lay in between. DNA of the CDR3: TGTGCCAGCAGTTTTTGGTACTTC. As protein: CASSFWYF.

The rearrangement joins TRBV30 to TRBJ1-6, with 7 bases lining up with TRBD1. The ends lost 1 base at V and 0 bases at J; junction bases unmatched: 3. Germline CDR1 reads GTSNPN; CDR2 reads SVGIG (reference sequence). The CDR3 spans 16 residues. In DNA form, the CDR3 reads TGTGCCTGGAGTGCATGGGACAGCTCCTATAATTCACCCCTCCACTTT. This codes for CAWSAWDSSYNSPLHF.

The chain links TRBV28 to TRBJ2-7; 13 bases are shared with TRBD2. With V trimmed by 5 bases and J by 2 bases, 9 bases remained unmatched. The germline V gene encodes CDR1 MDHEN and CDR2 SYDVKM. This CDR3 has 17 amino acids. The CDR3 region is CASSAGAGLAGTYEQYF. The CDR3 region has the DNA TGTGCCAGCAGTGCAGGGGCGGGACTAGCGGGGACCTACGAGCAGTACTTC.

This chain joins TRBV9 and TRBJ2-5, with D perhaps TRBD2 (6 bases). Germline CDR1 is SGDLS and CDR2 is YYNGEE. The V end was cut by 3 bases, the J end by 11 bases, with 20 bases between. The CDR3 spans 14 residues. The CDR3 spells CASSGVDLPGEQYF. CDR3 DNA sequence: TGTGCCAGCAGCGGCGTGGACTTACCGGGGGAGCAGTACTTC.

The V and J genes are TRBV28 and TRBJ2-3; TRBD2 is a possible D gene (5 bases). The CDR3 has 18 amino acids. Germline V gene lookup returns CDR1 MDHEN and CDR2 SYDVKM. The germline V and J ends were trimmed by 2 bases and 0 bases, with 18 bases remaining between them. The CDR3 DNA reads TGTGCCAGCAGTTTAGGGAGTGGGAGCCGCTATAGCACAGATACGCAGTATTTT. The encoded protein is CASSLGSGSRYSTDTQYF.

J is TRBJ1-1 and V is TRBV7-2; 7 nucleotides agree with TRBD1. Germline V CDR1 and CDR2: SGHTA, FQGNSA. V trimming: 4 bases; J trimming: 0 bases; junction bases outside the gene matches: 8. The CDR3 totals 16 residues. DNA of the CDR3: TGTGCCAGCAGCTCAATATTAGGGGGCCTGAACACTGAAGCTTTCTTT. This codes for CASSSILGGLNTEAFF. The full variable domain, completed using reference TRBV7-2 and TRBJ1-1, is GAGVSQSPSNKVTEKGKDVELRCDPISGHTALYWYRQSLGQGLEFLIYFQGNSAPDKSGLPSDRFSAERTGGSVSTLTIQRTQQEDSAVYLCASSSILGGLNTEAFFGQGTRLTVV.

This chain links TRBV12-3 or TRBV12-4 with TRBJ2-5; 9 nucleotides align to TRBD2. The length of the CDR3 is 14 residues. Trimming at V came to 4 bases and at J to 1 base, leaving 1 base not matched to a gene. CDR3 region: CASSSSGAQETQYF. CDR3 DNA sequence: TGTGCCAGCAGTTCTAGCGGGGCCCAAGAGACCCAGTACTTC.

The genes are TRBV20-1 and TRBJ2-7; D is perhaps TRBD2 (6 bases). Germline lookup yields CDR1 DFQATT and CDR2 SNEGSKA (reference sequence). Trimming removed 5 bases at V and 1 base at J, with 15 bases between. The CDR3 sequence is 14 residues long. The CDR3 is CSAPEPGLSYEQYF. CDR3 DNA: TGCAGTGCTCCCGAGCCGGGACTTTCCTACGAGCAGTACTTC.

The table lists this clonotype with many counts. V is TRBV7-9 and J is TRBJ2-3; the D gene is possibly TRBD1 (6 bases). The ends were cut back, 5 bases at V and 4 bases at J, with 10 bases in the middle. The CDR3 has 13 residues. CDR1 and CDR2 (germline): SEHNR, FQNEAQ (reference sequence). This chain's CDR3 is CASSPRGPDTQYF. The CDR3 coding sequence is TGTGCCAGCAGCCCCAGGGGCCCAGATACGCAGTATTTT.

The sample holds many counts of this clonotype. The chain uses TRBV4-3 and TRBJ1-1; unclear D gene. CDR3 length: 17 amino acids. Germline V gene data show CDR1 as LGHNA and CDR2 as YSLEER. Trimming removed 5 bases from V and 0 bases from J, with 19 bases in between. CDR3 loop: CASSAHPADTMNTEAFF. The CDR3 bases are TGCGCCAGCAGCGCCCATCCGGCGGATACGATGAACACTGAAGCTTTCTTT.

This clonotype was counted many times. The chain carries TRBV12-3 or TRBV12-4 and TRBJ1-2; no definite D call. Trimming removed 4 bases from V and 3 bases from J, with 21 bases in between. There are 17 residues in the CDR3. Here the CDR3 reads CASSSKRRGWLDYGYTF. The CDR3 DNA reads as TGTGCCAGCAGTTCAAAGCGCAGAGGTTGGTTGGACTATGGCTACACCTTC.

This chain joins TRBV6-5 and TRBJ1-2, with D hard to call. The CDR3 runs 14 residues. Between the trimmed V and J ends, which lost 3 bases and 2 bases, there was a span of 10 bases. Germline loops: CDR1 MNHEY, CDR2 SVGAGI. The chain's CDR3 is CASSYIVGNYGYTF. The CDR3 DNA reads TGTGCCAGCAGTTATATCGTAGGGAACTATGGCTACACCTTC.

The table lists this clonotype with a count of one. The chain recombines TRBV12-3 or TRBV12-4 with TRBJ1-2; a possible D gene is TRBD1 (6 bases). Trimming removed 2 bases from V and 4 bases from J, with 14 bases in between. This CDR3 region has 15 residues. The CDR3: CASSLSGTWSYGYTF. DNA of the CDR3: TGTGCCAGCAGTTTAAGTGGGACATGGAGCTATGGCTACACCTTC.

This clonotype was seen a handful of times. The chain recombines TRBV29-1 with TRBJ2-7; D unclear. Germline assignment: CDR1 SQVTM and CDR2 ANQGSEA. V was trimmed by 7 bases and J by 0 bases, leaving 13 bases between them. This CDR3 is 13 amino acids long. CDR3 in DNA: TGCAGCGGGCTCGCGGTGGGCTCCTACGAGCAGTACTTC. Residues: CSGLAVGSYEQYF.

The V call is TRBV25-1, the J call TRBJ2-5, with 9 bases aligning to TRBD2. Germline values: CDR1 MGHDK, CDR2 SYGVNS. The V and J ends lost 3 bases and 1 base, in that order; junction bases with no gene match: 3. This CDR3 is 15 amino acids long. The CDR3 coding sequence is TGTGCCAGCAGTGATCCTAGCGGGGCCCAAGAGACCCAGTACTTC. It encodes CASSDPSGAQETQYF.

This chain links TRBV9 with TRBJ2-3, with TRBD2 matching 8 bases. This CDR3 comprises 16 residues. With V trimmed by 0 bases and J by 4 bases, 7 bases remained unmatched. The germline gives CDR1 SGDLS, CDR2 YYNGEE. The CDR3, as DNA: TGTGCCAGCAGCGTAGTAGGAGCGGGAGCCGCAGATACGCAGTATTTT. Protein product: CASSVVGAGAADTQYF.

The chain joins TRBV30 to TRBJ1-2; TRBD1 agrees at 8 bases. The CDR3 consists of 11 residues. After removal of 7 bases from V and 7 bases from J, the junction contained 5 bases not matched to a gene. Per the germline V gene, CDR1 is GTSNPN and CDR2 is SVGIG (reference sequence). The CDR3 nucleotides are TGTGCCTCCGGACAGGGCACTGGCTACACCTTC. This codes for CASGQGTGYTF.

The chain is built from TRBV6-2 or TRBV6-3 and TRBJ2-7; D could derive from TRBD1 or TRBD2 (5 bases each). The closer fit of TRBJ2-5 to the DNA end suggests the J call may be wrong. This CDR3 spans 13 amino acids. Germline V lookup: CDR1 MNHEY, CDR2 SVGEGT. Here the CDR3 reads CASTGTTEGTQYF. For the CDR3, the DNA is TGTGCCAGCACCGGGACCACCGAGGGGACCCAGTACTTC.

This clonotype was seen more than once but under ten times. The chain uses TRBV21-1 and TRBJ2-1; the table's D call TRBD2 went unverified against the DNA. TRBV21-1 is flagged as a pseudogene. The CDR3 runs to 16 residues. The chain's CDR3 is CASSLRTSGVDNEQFF. Here the CDR3 DNA reads TGTGCCAGCAGCCTTAGGACTAGCGGGGTTGACAATGAGCAGTTCTTC.

This chain connects TRBV5-1 to TRBJ2-1, with 9 bases identical to TRBD2. V lost 5 bases and J lost 8; bases outside the gene matches: 14. This CDR3 spans 16 amino acids. The V gene's germline CDR1 is SGHRS and CDR2 YFSETQ. The CDR3 loop reads CASSYPGGGRGDEQFF. Written as DNA, the CDR3 is TGCGCCAGCAGTTATCCGGGGGGCGGGAGGGGCGATGAGCAGTTCTTC.